This TCR beta chain appears in the sequencing data of a study of blood T cell repertoires in COVID-19 (dated by TCRdb to about 2020). In the study overall: Samples from collaborators originated in the United States, Italy and Spain and spanned both the acute and convalescent phases of COVID-19. The material from the prospective study consisted of cDNA or gDNA derived from T cells, B-cell-depleted T cells, or PBMCs. Subjects who had been exposed to COVID-19, were actively infected with it, or had recovered from it provided the deeply sampled blood TCRbeta repertoires that made up the dataset. The repertoires were released in a freely available public database meant as a resource for research on the immune response to SARS-CoV-2. The samples were drawn from the first 160 participants of the ongoing ImmuneRACE study and from roughly 1,300 subjects provided by 6 global collaborators. Nearly every sample came with metadata listing a de-identified subject ID, COVID-19 status, age in years and sex. Where HLA class I and class II types were available, the types were taken from metadata supplied by the sample provider, not from assay-based typing.

Overall study results and their limits: The amount of clinical and demographic metadata varied by source and participant and was provided uncurated.

Taken from the germline V gene, the CDR1 and CDR2 loops are WSHSY and SAAADI. From its cysteine to its phenylalanine, the CDR3 spans 13 amino acids. Here the CDR3 DNA is all that survives: 39 bases in frame from base 1. Trimming removed 4 bases from V and 5 bases from J, leaving 11 bases between the germline ends. TCRbeta CDR3 regions were amplified from genomic DNA using the immunoSEQ Assay, a bias-controlled multiplex PCR. Processing in the source paper ran as follows. The number of nucleated cells in each sample was estimated by amplification of reference gene primers within the assay. Sequence reads were collapsed and filtered to measure the absolute abundance of every unique TCRbeta CDR3 rearrangement. For each sample, productive Simpson clonality was calculated as the square root of Simpson's diversity index across productive rearrangements. As stored in TCRdb, this immuneACCESS dataset retains in-frame rearrangements with V and J assigned. A fraction of the clones does not appear; measured against another copy, unresolved V genes explain less than half of the discrepancy, and the remainder lacks a known reason. The DNA was the basis for D and trimming; V, J and clone size are from that table. In all, the sample holds a few hundred thousand clones, and more than 75% of those were seen once. The ten largest make up approximately 2% of the sample.

This clone was seen only once. The specificity of this receptor is unknown. There are no base qualities to consult, and no much larger clone falls within one base. A second Seattle source provided samples from volunteer blood donors who had recovered from COVID-19. Whole blood was collected in K2EDTA tubes by collaborating institutions according to the institutions' own protocols. Collaborator samples were shipped for TCRbeta analysis as frozen whole blood, isolated PBMCs, or DNA extracted from either sample type. The receptor was derived from a woman younger than 45 who had recovered from COVID-19. The sequence is built from TRBV10-2 and TRBJ2-5; the D region possibly corresponds to TRBD2 (5 bases align). The sample consisted of peripheral blood. The DNA reads TGCGCCAGCAGTGTATTTAGAGGGGAGACCCAGTACTTC. Translation gives CASSVFRGETQYF.